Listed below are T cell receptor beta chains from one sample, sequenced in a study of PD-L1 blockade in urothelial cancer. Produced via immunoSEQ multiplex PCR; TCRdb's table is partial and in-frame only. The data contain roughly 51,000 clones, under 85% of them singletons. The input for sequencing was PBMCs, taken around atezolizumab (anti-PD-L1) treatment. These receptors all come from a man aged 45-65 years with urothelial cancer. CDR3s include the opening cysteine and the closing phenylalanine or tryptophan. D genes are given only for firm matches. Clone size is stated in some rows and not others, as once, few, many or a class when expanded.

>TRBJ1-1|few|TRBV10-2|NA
TGCGCCAGCAGGGACCGGGGGTACACTGAAGCTTTCTTT
CASRDRGYTEAFF
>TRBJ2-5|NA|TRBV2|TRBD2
TGTGCCAGCAGTGGAAGGGTACTAGCGGGGGGGCCGGAGACCCAGTACTTC
CASSGRVLAGGPETQYF
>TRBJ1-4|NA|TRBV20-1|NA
TGCAGTGCTTACAGAGATGAAAAACTGTTTTTT
CSAYRDEKLFF
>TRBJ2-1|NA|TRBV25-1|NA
TGTGCCACCAGGTCAGGGCTCTCCTACAATGAGCAGTTCTTC
CATRSGLSYNEQFF
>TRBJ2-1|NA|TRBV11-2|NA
TGTGCCAGCAGCTTGGAGCGGATTTACAATGAGCAGTTCTTC
CASSLERIYNEQFF
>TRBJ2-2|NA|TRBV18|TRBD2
TGTGCCAGCTCACCCCTAGCGGGGGGCCACACCGGGGAGCTGTTTTTT
CASSPLAGGHTGELFF
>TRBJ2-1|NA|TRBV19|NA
TGTGCCAGTAGTATCTCGGGAGTTGACGGAGTCGGTGAGCAGTTCTTC
CASSISGVDGVGEQFF
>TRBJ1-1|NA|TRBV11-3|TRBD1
TGTGCCAGCAGTTCGACAGGGGGAAACACTGAAGCTTTCTTT
CASSSTGGNTEAFF
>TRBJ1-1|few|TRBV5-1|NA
TGCGCCAGCAGCTGGGGACAAATGAACACTGAAGCTTTCTTT
CASSWGQMNTEAFF
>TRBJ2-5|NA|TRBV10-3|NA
TGTGCCATCAGGGACTCAGGGGAATGGGAGACCCAGTACTTC
CAIRDSGEWETQYF
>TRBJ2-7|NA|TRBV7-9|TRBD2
TGTGCCAGCAGCGGGTGGGAGGGAGGCTACGAGCAGTACTTC
CASSGWEGGYEQYF
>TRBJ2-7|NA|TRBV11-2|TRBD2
TGTGCCAGCAGCTTCGGGACTAGCGGGGTCTCCTCCTACGAGCAGTACTTC
CASSFGTSGVSSYEQYF
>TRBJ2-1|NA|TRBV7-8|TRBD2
TGTGCCAGCAGCTTATTGGGACTAGCGGGCTCCTACAATGAGCAGTTCTTC
CASSLLGLAGSYNEQFF
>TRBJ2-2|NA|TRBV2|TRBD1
TGTGCCAGCACCAGGGAGAGGGGGCTAGCCCCCGGGGAGCTGTTTTTT
CASTRERGLAPGELFF
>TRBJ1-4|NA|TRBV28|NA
TGTGCCAGCGGCCCGAGGGGAGGGGGGTTGAATGAAAAACTGTTTTTT
CASGPRGGGLNEKLFF
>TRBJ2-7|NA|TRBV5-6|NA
TGTGCCAGCAGACGGGGACACGGGGCAGGTGAGCAGTACTTC
CASRRGHGAGEQYF
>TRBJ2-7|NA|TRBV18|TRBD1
TGTGCCAGCGCCGACAGGGCGACCTACGAGCAGTACTTC
CASADRATYEQYF
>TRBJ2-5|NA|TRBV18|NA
TGTGCCAGCTCGCCCCTTAGAGTCGAGACCCAGTACTTC
CASSPLRVETQYF
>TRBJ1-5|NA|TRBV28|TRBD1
TGTGCCAGCAGTTCATACAGGGGTCTGAGCAATCAGCCCCAGCATTTT
CASSSYRGLSNQPQHF
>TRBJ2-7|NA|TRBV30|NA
TGTGCCTGGAGTGTAAAGGGGTACGAGCAGTACTTC
CAWSVKGYEQYF
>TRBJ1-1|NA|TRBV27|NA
TGTGCCAGCAGTTTAGATTATTTTGGGGCTTTAATGAGTAACACTGAAGCTTTCTTT
CASSLDYFGALMSNTEAFF
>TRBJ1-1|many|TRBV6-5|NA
TGTGCCAGCAGGTTAAATTCGGACAATGAAGCTTTCTTT
CASRLNSDNEAFF
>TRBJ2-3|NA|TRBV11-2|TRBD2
TGTGCCAGCAGCTTAATGGGTTTACGGGGGGGGACAGATACGCAGTATTTT
CASSLMGLRGGTDTQYF
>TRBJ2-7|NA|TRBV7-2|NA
TGTGCCAGCAGCTTAATGGTGACTTCCTACGAGCAGTACTTC
CASSLMVTSYEQYF
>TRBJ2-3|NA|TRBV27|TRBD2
TGTGCCAGCAGTCGGTTGCTAGCGGAGGGAGTAGATACGCAGTATTTT
CASSRLLAEGVDTQYF
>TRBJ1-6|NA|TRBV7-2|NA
TGTGCCAGCAGCTTTTCCCGGGTTTACAATTCACCCCTCCACTTT
CASSFSRVYNSPLHF
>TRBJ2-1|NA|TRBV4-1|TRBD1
TGCGCCAGCAGCCAGCTGACAGGGGGCAATGAGCAGTTCTTC
CASSQLTGGNEQFF
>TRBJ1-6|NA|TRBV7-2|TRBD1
TGTGCCAGCAGCTCACAGGGGGCTGGTTCACCCCTCCACTTT
CASSSQGAGSPLHF
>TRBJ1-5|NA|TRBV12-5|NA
TGTGCTAGTGGTTTCTATATTCGGGGAGGCAATCAGCCCCAGCATTTT
CASGFYIRGGNQPQHF
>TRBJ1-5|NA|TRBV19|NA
TGTGCCAGTAGTATAACTGCGGGGGGGAATCAGCCCCAGCATTTT
CASSITAGGNQPQHF
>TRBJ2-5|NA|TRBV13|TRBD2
TGTGCCAGCAGCCAGACTAGCGGGCGTGGGGAGACCCAGTACTTC
CASSQTSGRGETQYF
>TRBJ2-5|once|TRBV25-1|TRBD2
TGTGCCAGCAGTGAATATTTGCTAGCGGGAGTTTCAGAGACCCAGTACTTC
CASSEYLLAGVSETQYF
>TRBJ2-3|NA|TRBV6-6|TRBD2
TGTGCCAGCAGTTACGGCGGGGGGGCACAAGATACGCAGTATTTT
CASSYGGGAQDTQYF
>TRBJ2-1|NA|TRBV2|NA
TGTGCCAGCATCGGAGGCCCGAGCTCCTACAATGAGCAGTTCTTC
CASIGGPSSYNEQFF
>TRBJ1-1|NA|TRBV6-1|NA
TGTGCCAGCAGCCGGAGGGGAACTGAAGCTTTCTTT
CASSRRGTEAFF
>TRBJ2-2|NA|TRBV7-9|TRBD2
TGTGCCAGCAGTTACCCGACTAGCGGGAGAGACACCGGGGAGCTGTTTTTT
CASSYPTSGRDTGELFF
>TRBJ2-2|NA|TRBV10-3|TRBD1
TGTGCCATCAGTGAGTCAGGGGGCCCTACGAACACCGGGGAGCTGTTTTTT
CAISESGGPTNTGELFF
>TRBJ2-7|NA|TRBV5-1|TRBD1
TGCGCCAGCAGCTCGGAGGGACAGGGGACCTCCTACGAGCAGTACTTC
CASSSEGQGTSYEQYF
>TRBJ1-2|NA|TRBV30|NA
TGTGCCTGGGGTGTGGAGTATTCCTATGGCTACGCCTTC
CAWGVEYSYGYAF
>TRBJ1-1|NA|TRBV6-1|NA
TGTGCCAGCAGTGAAGGTGGGCAGGGGAACACTGAAGCTTTCTTT
CASSEGGQGNTEAFF
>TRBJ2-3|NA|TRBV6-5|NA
TGTGCCAGCAGTTACGATTGGGGGACATTGTCAGATACGCAGTATTTT
CASSYDWGTLSDTQYF
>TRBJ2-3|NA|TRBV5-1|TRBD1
TGCGCCAGCAGCTTGGGCAGGGACAGGGCGACAGATACGCAGTATTTT
CASSLGRDRATDTQYF
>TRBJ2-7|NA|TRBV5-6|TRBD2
TGTGCCAGCAGCGGACTAGCGTCGAACTCCTACGAGCAGTACTTC
CASSGLASNSYEQYF
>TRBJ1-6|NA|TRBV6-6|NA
TGTGCCAGCGGTGGGCAGCCCACCACACCCCTCCACTTT
CASGGQPTTPLHF
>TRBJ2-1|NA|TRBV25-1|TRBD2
TGTGCCAGCAGTGTTTCCGGGCGGGGGGTAAGGGACAATGAGCAGTTCTTC
CASSVSGRGVRDNEQFF
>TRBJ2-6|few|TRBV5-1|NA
TGCGCCAGCAGCTTGGGGGCCCGGGGGGCAGCCTCTGGGGCCAACGTCCTGACTTTC
CASSLGARGAASGANVLTF
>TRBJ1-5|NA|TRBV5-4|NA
TGTGCCAGCAGCTTGTACGGGGGGCCCCAGCATTTT
CASSLYGGPQHF
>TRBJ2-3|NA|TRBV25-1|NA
TGTGCCAGCAGTGTACTACAAGGGGTAGATACGCAGTATTTT
CASSVLQGVDTQYF
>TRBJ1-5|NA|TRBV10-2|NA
TGCGCCAGCGCAGGAACTAATCAGCCCCAGCATTTT
CASAGTNQPQHF
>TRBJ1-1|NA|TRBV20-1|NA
TGCAGTGCTAGAACGGGGAATGAAGCTTTCTTT
CSARTGNEAFF
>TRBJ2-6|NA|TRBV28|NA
TGTGCCAGCAGTCTAAGCTCTGGGGCCAACGTCCTGACTTTC
CASSLSSGANVLTF